This T cell receptor beta chain was recovered during a study of vaccination effects on CD4 cells after COVID-19. The culture ran for about 11 days, and then CD4+ T cells were isolated. Of note for this clone: Its antigen is undetermined.

Sequencing was performed with immunoSEQ multiplex PCR; in TCRdb, only in-frame clones are kept and a portion is missing. The sample lists more than 45,000 clones; about 80% were seen once. The sample was CD4+ T cells from PBMCs cultured without peptide, taken before COVID-19 vaccination. The TCR was taken from a human donor who had a prior SARS-CoV-2 infection.

In nucleotides, the CDR3 is TGTGCCAGTAGTATCGGAGGGGGGGACTATGGCTACACCTTC. Its protein is CASSIGGGDYGYTF. The J gene is TRBJ1-2, the V gene TRBV19, with D possibly matching TRBD1 (6 bases). Trimming removed 3 bases from V and 3 bases from J, with 11 bases in between. The germline CDR1 and CDR2 sequences are LNHDA and SQIVND (reference sequence). This CDR3 has 14 residues.